These 22 T cell receptor beta chains were sequenced from one sample in a study of human T cells and chemical hapten exposure. Time point denoted: pre-sensitization, week 0. Regarding treatment: therapeutic diphenylcyclopropenone sensitization with weekly scalp DPC. One entry per CDR3 protein, called by TCRdb with MiXCR from the RACE reads. This table has about 260,000 distinct CDR3 sequences, approximately 8.6% appearing once. The sequencing here drew on whole blood, taken in connection with sensitization to the hapten diphenylcyclopropenone (DPC). The receptors stem from a woman in her thirties or forties with alopecia areata. Some clones in this sample may be carry-over from other donors' samples.

This clonotype was seen ten or more times. The chain joins TRBV7-9 to TRBJ1-2; TRBD1 matches 7 bases. Per the germline V gene, CDR1 is SEHNR and CDR2 is FQNEAQ (reference sequence). Unmatched junction bases numbered 3, after V lost 0 bases and J lost 8 bases. CDR3 length: 13 residues. The CDR3 DNA follows: TGTGCCAGCAGCTTAGCAGGGGGCGAGGGCTACACCTTC. Residues: CASSLAGGEGYTF.

The chain joins TRBV6-4 to TRBJ1-1; TRBD1 is a possible D gene (5 bases). CDR1 and CDR2 (germline): MRHNA, SNTAGT. The CDR3 runs 13 residues. Trimming stripped 5 bases from V and 4 bases from J, with 11 bases between. In DNA, the CDR3 is TGTGCCAGCAGTCAGGGTTCGGGCACTGAAGCTTTCTTT. This encodes CASSQGSGTEAFF.

This clonotype has just a few counts. The genes are TRBV11-2 and TRBJ2-1; no clear D gene. CDR1 is SGHAT, CDR2 FQNNGV, per germline. This CDR3 is 15 amino acids long. V lost 3 bases and J lost 2, with 11 bases in between. The CDR3 spells CASSLPPPTYNEQFF. The CDR3 DNA is TGTGCCAGCAGCTTGCCCCCCCCTACCTACAATGAGCAGTTCTTC. Drawing the rest from reference TRBV11-2 and TRBJ2-1, the complete variable domain is EAGVAQSPRYKIIEKRQSVAFWCNPISGHATLYWYQQILGQGPKLLIQFQNNGVVDDSQLPKDRFSAERLKGVDSTLKIQPAKLEDSAVYLCASSLPPPTYNEQFFGPGTRLTVL.

The rearrangement links TRBV6-2 or TRBV6-3 to TRBJ1-2; D remains unclear. V lost 5 bases to trimming and J lost 2 bases, with 15 bases between them. In germline, CDR1 is MNHEY, CDR2 SVGEGT. The CDR3 is 15 amino acids. CDR3 residues: CASSDVGNPNYGYTF. CDR3 DNA: TGTGCCAGCAGTGACGTCGGTAATCCCAACTATGGCTACACCTTC.

This clonotype was seen repeatedly, ten times or more. The chain combines TRBV7-8 with TRBJ2-6; D ambiguous. Germline values: CDR1 SGHVS, CDR2 FQNEAQ. This CDR3 is built from 15 residues. V was cut by 5 bases and J by 2 bases, with 10 bases left in between. The CDR3 is CASSLTTTGANVLTF. The CDR3 DNA sequence: TGTGCCAGCAGCCTTACGACGACTGGGGCCAACGTCCTGACTTTC.

The chain is built from TRBV7-2 and TRBJ2-5; 9 bases agree with TRBD2. This CDR3 has 16 residues. CDR1 SGHTA and CDR2 FQGNSA come from the germline V gene. After removal of 5 bases from V and 4 bases from J, the junction contained 11 bases not matched to a gene. CDR3 sequence reads: CASSEGVAGAPETQYF. The CDR3, as DNA: TGTGCCAGCAGCGAGGGGGTAGCGGGAGCCCCAGAGACCCAGTACTTC.

This clonotype was seen a handful of times. The rearrangement uses TRBV25-1 and TRBJ1-4; D perhaps matches TRBD1 (5 bases). CDR1 and CDR2 from the germline V gene are MGHDK and SYGVNS. This CDR3 has 15 residues. V lost 4 bases and J 8 bases, leaving 17 bases between the germline ends. The CDR3 reads CASSGHNEGEEKLFF. The CDR3 DNA is TGTGCCAGCAGTGGGCATAACGAAGGGGAAGAAAAACTGTTTTTT.

This clonotype was seen more than once but under ten times. The chain carries TRBV2 and TRBJ1-5; D ambiguous. Germline V gives CDR1 SNHLY, CDR2 FYNNEI. The CDR3 has 13 residues. V shed 1 base and J shed 4 bases, with 5 bases lying between them. CDR3: CASSEVRNQPQHF. The CDR3 DNA sequence: TGTGCCAGCAGTGAAGTTAGGAATCAGCCCCAGCATTTT.

This clonotype was observed many times. The chain combines TRBV10-3 with TRBJ1-4, with 7 bases identical to TRBD1. This CDR3 spans 13 amino acids. Trimming at V came to 8 bases and at J to 8 bases, leaving 8 bases not matched to a gene. The germline CDR1 and CDR2 sequences are ENHRY and SYGVKD. CDR3 loop: CAIGDSFREKLFF. The DNA of the CDR3 is TGTGCCATCGGGGACAGCTTTCGGGAAAAACTGTTTTTT.

This clonotype was counted between two and nine times. The CDR3 DNA reads as TGTGCCAGCAGTTCCGGGACTAGCGGGACCTACAATGAGCAGTTCTTC. It specifies CASSSGTSGTYNEQFF. The chain uses TRBV27 and TRBJ2-1; 13 bases agree with TRBD2. The germline gives CDR1 MNHEY, CDR2 SMNVEV (reference sequence). This CDR3 spans 16 amino acids. Unmatched junction bases numbered 2, after V lost 4 bases and J lost 2 bases.

The chain recombines TRBV9 with TRBJ2-5; D call uncertain. V was trimmed by 0 bases and J by 1 base, leaving 10 bases between them. The CDR3 length is 15 residues. CDR1 and CDR2 from the germline V gene are SGDLS and YYNGEE. The CDR3 nucleotides read TGTGCCAGCAGCGTAGAGGGTCACCCCCAAGAGACCCAGTACTTC. This gives the protein CASSVEGHPQETQYF.

This chain uses TRBV6-1 with TRBJ2-7; D is ambiguous. The germline V gene encodes CDR1 MNHNS and CDR2 SASEGT. The CDR3 spans 16 residues. V lost 3 bases and J lost 0, with 15 bases in between. CDR3 sequence reads: CASSDPADGYSYEQYF. CDR3 nucleotide sequence: TGTGCCAGCAGTGATCCCGCGGACGGGTACTCCTACGAGCAGTACTTC.

This rearrangement joins TRBV14 to TRBJ2-1, with 9 bases identical to TRBD2. Trimming removed 5 bases from V and 8 bases from J; junction bases left unmatched: 13. The CDR3 has 16 residues. Germline lookup yields CDR1 SGHDN and CDR2 FVKESK. The CDR3 loop is CASSNLPGLASDEQFF. The DNA for the CDR3 is TGTGCCAGCAGCAACCTCCCGGGACTAGCCAGCGATGAGCAGTTCTTC.

This clonotype showed up just a few times. This sequence joins TRBV20-1 and TRBJ2-1, with 10 bases lining up with TRBD1. CDR1 is DFQATT, CDR2 SNEGSKA, per germline (reference sequence). The CDR3 consists of 15 residues. V lost 0 bases to trimming and J lost 10 bases; unmatched junction nucleotides: 9. The CDR3, as DNA: TGCAGTGCTAGAGATTACCGACAGGGGGCAGGAGAGCAGTTCTTC. It is translated as CSARDYRQGAGEQFF.

The rearrangement links TRBV20-1 to TRBJ2-7, with TRBD1 matching over 9 bases. Germline V gene sequence: CDR1 DFQATT, CDR2 SNEGSKA (reference sequence). CDR3 length: 15 residues. V gave up 6 bases and J gave up 3 bases; unmatched junction bases: 12. CDR3 coding DNA: TGCAGTGCGCAATCCGGGACAGGGATATACTACGAGCAGTACTTC. Protein product: CSAQSGTGIYYEQYF.

The gene calls are TRBV11-2 and TRBJ1-1, with D unclear. Germline lookup yields CDR1 SGHAT and CDR2 FQNNGV. CDR3 size: 13 residues. V was cut by 2 bases and J by 5 bases, with 9 bases left in between. CDR3 residues: CASSLISETEAFF. CDR3 DNA sequence: TGTGCCAGCAGCTTAATATCGGAAACTGAAGCTTTCTTT.

This clonotype has more than one count but fewer than ten. The gene calls are TRBV13 and TRBJ2-5; 8 bases are shared with TRBD1. V trimming: 4 bases; J trimming: 3 bases; junction bases outside the gene matches: 16. This CDR3 is 18 amino acids long. In germline, CDR1 is PRHDT, CDR2 FYEKMQ (reference sequence). CDR3 in amino acids: CASSSADRAGWIEETQYF. In nucleotides, the CDR3 is TGTGCCAGCAGCTCAGCGGACAGGGCAGGGTGGATAGAAGAGACCCAGTACTTC.

This chain uses TRBV14 with TRBJ2-3; D ambiguous. Germline values: CDR1 SGHDN, CDR2 FVKESK. The CDR3 loop spans 12 amino acids. V lost 1 base and J 4 bases, leaving 3 bases between the germline ends. The CDR3 protein is CASSQVSDTQYF. The CDR3, as DNA: TGTGCCAGCAGCCAAGTTTCAGATACGCAGTATTTT.

In this sample, this clonotype turned up a few times. The chain is built from TRBV28 and TRBJ2-2, with 12 bases identical to TRBD2. The CDR3 covers 15 residues. The trim removed 4 bases at V and 4 bases at J, leaving 1 base unmatched. Per germline, CDR1 MDHEN and CDR2 SYDVKM. The CDR3 DNA reads as TGTGCCAGCAGTTCACTAGCGGGAGGCACCGGGGAGCTGTTTTTT. Its translation is CASSSLAGGTGELFF.

The gene calls are TRBV18 and TRBJ2-3; D gene unclear. V lost 3 bases, J lost 8 bases, and 9 bases lay in between. Per germline, CDR1 KGHSH and CDR2 LQKENI. CDR3 size: 12 residues. CDR3: CASSPSLGTQYF. The CDR3, as DNA: TGTGCCAGCTCACCGTCTCTCGGTACGCAGTATTTT.

There are a few counts of this clonotype. CDR3 in amino acids: CASSQGSRDEQYF. In DNA, the CDR3 is TGCGCCAGCAGCCAAGGGAGCAGGGACGAGCAGTACTTC. The chain couples TRBV4-3 to TRBJ2-7, with D perhaps TRBD1 (5 bases). Per germline, CDR1 LGHNA and CDR2 YSLEER. V was pared by 1 base and J by 5 bases, with 9 bases between. There are 13 residues in the CDR3.

V gene TRBV7-3 combines with J gene TRBJ2-3; 11 bases match TRBD2. Looked up from germline, CDR1 is SGHTA and CDR2 is FQGTGA. J was trimmed by 4 bases and V by 3 bases; bases with no gene match: 15. This CDR3 has 19 residues. The CDR3 here is CASSLFSGRAVGGADTQYF. Written as DNA, the CDR3 is TGTGCCAGCAGCTTGTTTAGCGGGAGGGCCGTCGGCGGCGCAGATACGCAGTATTTT.